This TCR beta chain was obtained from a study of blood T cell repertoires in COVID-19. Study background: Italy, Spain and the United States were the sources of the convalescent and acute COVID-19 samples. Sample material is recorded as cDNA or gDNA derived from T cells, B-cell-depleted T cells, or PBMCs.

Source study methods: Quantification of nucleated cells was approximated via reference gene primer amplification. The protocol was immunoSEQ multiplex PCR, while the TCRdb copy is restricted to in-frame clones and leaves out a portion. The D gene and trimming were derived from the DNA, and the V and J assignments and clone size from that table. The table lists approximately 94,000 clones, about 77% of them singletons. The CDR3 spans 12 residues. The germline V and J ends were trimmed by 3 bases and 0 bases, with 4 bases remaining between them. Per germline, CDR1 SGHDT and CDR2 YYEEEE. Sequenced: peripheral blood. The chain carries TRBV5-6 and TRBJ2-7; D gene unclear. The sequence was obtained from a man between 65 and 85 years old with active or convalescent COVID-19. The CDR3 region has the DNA TGTGCCAGCAGCTCTAGCTCCTACGAGCAGTACTTC. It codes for CASSSSSYEQYF.